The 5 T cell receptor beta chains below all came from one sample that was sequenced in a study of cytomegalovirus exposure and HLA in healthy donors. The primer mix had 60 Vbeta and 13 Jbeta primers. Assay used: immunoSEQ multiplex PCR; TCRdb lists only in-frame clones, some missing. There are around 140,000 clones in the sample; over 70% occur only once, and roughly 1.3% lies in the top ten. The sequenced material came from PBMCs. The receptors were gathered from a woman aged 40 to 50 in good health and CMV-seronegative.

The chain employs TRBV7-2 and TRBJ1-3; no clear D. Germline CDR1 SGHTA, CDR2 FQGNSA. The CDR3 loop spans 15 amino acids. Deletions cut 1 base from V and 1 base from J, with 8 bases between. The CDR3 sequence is CASSLVGVSGNTIYF. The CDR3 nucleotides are TGTGCCAGCAGCTTAGTGGGAGTTTCTGGAAACACCATATATTTT.

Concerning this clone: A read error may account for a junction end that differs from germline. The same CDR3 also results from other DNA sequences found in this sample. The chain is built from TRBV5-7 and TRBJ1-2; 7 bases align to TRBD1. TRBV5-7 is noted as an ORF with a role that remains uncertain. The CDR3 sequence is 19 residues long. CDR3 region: CASSLLRPGTDRRDYGYTF. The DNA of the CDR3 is TGCGCCAGCAGCTTGTTACGGCCCGGGACAGATCGTAGGGACTATGGCTACACCTTC.

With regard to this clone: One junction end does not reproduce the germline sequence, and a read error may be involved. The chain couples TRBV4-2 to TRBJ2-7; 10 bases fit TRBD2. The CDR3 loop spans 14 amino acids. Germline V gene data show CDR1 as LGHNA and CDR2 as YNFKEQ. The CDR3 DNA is TGTGCCGGCAGCCAAGGACTAGCGGTCTACGAGCAGTACTTC. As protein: CAGSQGLAVYEQYF.

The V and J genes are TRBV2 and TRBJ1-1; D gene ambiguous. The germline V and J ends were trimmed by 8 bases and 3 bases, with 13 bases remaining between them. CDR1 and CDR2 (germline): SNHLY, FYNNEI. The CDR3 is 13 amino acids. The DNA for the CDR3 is TGTGCCAGCTTAGCGCGTAGGGACACTGAAGCTTTCTTT. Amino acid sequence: CASLARRDTEAFF.

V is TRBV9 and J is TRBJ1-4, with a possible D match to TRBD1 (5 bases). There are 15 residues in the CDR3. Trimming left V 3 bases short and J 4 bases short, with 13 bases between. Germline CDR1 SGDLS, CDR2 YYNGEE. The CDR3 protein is CASSGLGGLNEKLFF. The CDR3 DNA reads TGTGCCAGCAGCGGCTTGGGGGGACTTAATGAAAAACTGTTTTTT.